Below are 27 T cell receptor beta chains sequenced from a single sample in a study of blood T cell repertoires in COVID-19. The protocol was immunoSEQ multiplex PCR, while the TCRdb copy is restricted to in-frame clones and leaves out a portion. The sample yields fewer than 250,000 clones, about four fifths seen once. The sample taken for sequencing was PBMCs or T cells enriched from blood (not recorded which). The source of these receptors is a woman under 40 who had recovered from COVID-19.

This chain connects TRBV10-3 to TRBJ2-3, with a possible D match to TRBD2 (5 bases). V dropped 4 bases and J dropped 7 bases, with 18 bases sitting between them. The germline CDR1 and CDR2 sequences are ENHRY and SYGVKD. The CDR3 length is 15 residues. CDR3: CAISAGITNVNTQYF. The CDR3 nucleotides are TGTGCCATCAGTGCCGGGATCACTAATGTGAATACGCAGTATTTT.

The CDR3 DNA reads TGTGCCAGCTCATCGAGACTCTCGGACACCGGGGAGCTGTTTTTT. It codes for CASSSRLSDTGELFF. The J gene is TRBJ2-2, the V gene TRBV18, with unresolved D. Germline V gene data show CDR1 as KGHSH and CDR2 as LQKENI. This CDR3 region has 15 residues. V lost 5 bases, J lost 3 bases, and 13 bases lay in between. Filled out from reference TRBV18 and TRBJ2-2, the complete variable domain reads NAGVMQNPRHLVRRRGQEARLRCSPMKGHSHVYWYRQLPEEGLKFMVYLQKENIIDESGMPKERFSAEFPKEGPSILRIQQVVRGDSAAYFCASSSRLSDTGELFFGEGSRLTVL.

The V and J genes are TRBV7-8 and TRBJ1-3; 8 nucleotides agree with TRBD1. J lost 3 bases, V lost 4 bases, and 5 bases had no gene match. Germline loops: CDR1 SGHVS, CDR2 FQNEAQ. CDR3 length equals 15 residues. CDR3 loop: CASSSSGGGGNTIYF. The CDR3 bases are TGTGCCAGCAGCTCCTCAGGGGGCGGTGGAAACACCATATATTTT.

The sample holds a few counts of this clone. V and J are TRBV7-3 and TRBJ2-1; D is perhaps TRBD2 (6 bases). This CDR3 has 16 residues. Germline CDR1 and CDR2: SGHTA and FQGTGA. Trimming took off 5 bases at V and 3 bases at J, with 17 bases between the two ends. The CDR3 loop reads CASSLVAGSLYNEQFF. CDR3 DNA sequence: TGTGCCAGCAGCCTAGTCGCGGGATCCCTCTACAATGAGCAGTTCTTC. Variable domain in full (rest from reference TRBV7-3 and TRBJ2-1): GAGVSQTPSNKVTEKGKYVELRCDPISGHTALYWYRQSLGQGPEFLIYFQGTGAADDSGLPNDRFFAVRPEGSVSTLKIQRTERGDSAVYLCASSLVAGSLYNEQFFGPGTRLTVL.

This clone was observed a few times. V and J are TRBV30 and TRBJ1-3, with TRBD1 matching over 7 bases. The CDR3 is 13 residues long. CDR1 and CDR2 from the germline V gene are GTSNPN and SVGIG (reference sequence). V trimming: 0 bases; J trimming: 4 bases; junction bases outside the gene matches: 0. DNA for the CDR3: TGTGCCTGGAGTGTACAGGGGGGAAACACCATATATTTT. This gives the protein CAWSVQGGNTIYF.

The chain joins TRBV10-3 to TRBJ2-3, with 7 bases identical to TRBD1. CDR1 and CDR2 from the germline V gene are ENHRY and SYGVKD. The ends lost 8 bases at V and 4 bases at J; junction bases unmatched: 9. CDR3 length: 14 amino acids. CDR3 coding DNA: TGTGCCATCGAGGATGACAGGGAGCCAGATACGCAGTATTTT. It codes for CAIEDDREPDTQYF.

This chain's CDR3 is CASRGGRGHSHEKLFF. CDR3 DNA: TGTGCTTCCCGGGGGGGACGGGGGCATAGTCATGAAAAACTGTTTTTT. The V gene is TRBV24-1, the J gene TRBJ1-4; possible D gene TRBD1, 6 bases. Germline V gene data show CDR1 as KGHDR and CDR2 as SFDVKD. The CDR3 is made up of 16 amino acids.

The V gene is TRBV27, the J gene TRBJ1-2; D may be TRBD1 (6 bases). V was cut by 8 bases and J by 7 bases, with 23 bases left in between. Per germline, CDR1 MNHEY and CDR2 SMNVEV (reference sequence). This CDR3 comprises 15 residues. CDR3 region: CASHPGLQGWGGYTF. For the CDR3, the DNA is TGTGCCAGCCATCCGGGGCTTCAGGGGTGGGGTGGCTACACCTTC.

This chain links TRBV7-6 with TRBJ2-3; TRBD2 aligns across 12 bases. Trimming took 5 bases from V and 2 from J; bases not matched to a gene: 11. CDR3 length: 18 residues. CDR1 is SGHVS, CDR2 FNYEAQ, per germline. The CDR3 is CASSPYTASGGVTDTQYF. The CDR3 DNA reads as TGTGCCAGCAGCCCGTATACTGCTAGCGGGGGGGTCACAGATACGCAGTATTTT.

The chain carries TRBV28 and TRBJ1-1, with 11 bases matching TRBD1. V lost 6 bases and J lost 0; bases outside the gene matches: 12. In germline, CDR1 is MDHEN, CDR2 SYDVKM. The CDR3 runs to 18 residues. CDR3 bases: TGTGCCAGCAGCAAGACGGGACAGGGGGTAGGAATGAACACTGAAGCTTTCTTT. It specifies CASSKTGQGVGMNTEAFF.

CDR3 protein: CASMTGFFTNEKLFF. CDR3 bases: TGTGCCAGCATGACAGGGTTCTTTACTAATGAAAAACTGTTTTTT. The V gene is TRBV2, the J gene TRBJ1-4; 7 positions match TRBD1. Germline values: CDR1 SNHLY, CDR2 FYNNEI. The CDR3 covers 15 residues. With V trimmed by 7 bases and J by 2 bases, 7 bases remained unmatched.

This clone has just one count. The chain carries TRBV3-1 (or the pseudogene TRBV3-2) and TRBJ1-5, with D tentatively TRBD1 (6 bases). This CDR3 has 14 residues. CDR1 and CDR2 (germline): LGHDT, YNNKEL (reference sequence). Trimming shortened V by 1 base and J by 3 bases, and 7 bases separated the two germline ends. The CDR3 DNA reads as TGTGCCAGCAGCCAAGGGGGGCCCAATCAGCCCCAGCATTTT. It yields the protein CASSQGGPNQPQHF.

The chain uses TRBV28 and TRBJ2-3; no clear D gene. From germline, CDR1 is MDHEN and CDR2 SYDVKM. V lost 4 bases and J lost 0, with 8 bases in between. This CDR3 has 14 amino acids. CDR3 DNA: TGTGCCAGCAGTTCAGACACAAGCACAGATACGCAGTATTTT. This encodes CASSSDTSTDTQYF.

This clone is a singleton in its sample. The chain joins TRBV28 to TRBJ2-5; 9 nucleotides match TRBD1. CDR3 length: 16 amino acids. Unmatched junction bases numbered 3, after V lost 1 base and J lost 0 bases. Germline loops: CDR1 MDHEN, CDR2 SYDVKM. The CDR3 coding sequence is TGTGCCAGCAGTTTATCCGGACAGGGGTACCAAGAGACCCAGTACTTC. It yields the protein CASSLSGQGYQETQYF.

The chain couples TRBV29-1 to TRBJ1-3; D gene uncertain. V lost 2 bases and J lost 0, with 8 bases in between. Germline CDR1 and CDR2: SQVTM and ANQGSEA. There are 14 residues in the CDR3. The CDR3 region has the DNA TGCAGCGTTGAATCCGACTTCTCTGGAAACACCATATATTTT. Protein sequence: CSVESDFSGNTIYF.

The chain carries TRBV11-2 and TRBJ2-3; TRBD1 matches 10 bases. Germline CDR1 is SGHAT and CDR2 is FQNNGV. V lost 5 bases to trimming and J lost 7 bases; unmatched junction nucleotides: 21. The CDR3 sequence is 19 residues long. CDR3 in DNA: TGTGCCAGCAGCCCTGTATCTACCGCGACAGGGGGCACTAGAAATACGCAGTATTTT. Translation gives CASSPVSTATGGTRNTQYF.

The chain combines TRBV7-6 with TRBJ1-1; TRBD1 agrees at 7 bases. This CDR3 region has 14 residues. V gave up 4 bases and J gave up 1 base; unmatched junction bases: 3. CDR1 and CDR2 from the germline V gene are SGHVS and FNYEAQ. The CDR3 DNA is TGTGCCAGCAGCTCAGCAGGGGGGAACACTGAAGCTTTCTTT. Its protein is CASSSAGGNTEAFF.

The chain employs TRBV5-1 and TRBJ2-3; D is possibly TRBD2 (5 bases). Trimming cost V 4 bases and J 3 bases, with 18 bases left between them. Germline V gene data show CDR1 as SGHRS and CDR2 as YFSETQ. This CDR3 spans 16 amino acids. The CDR3 DNA follows: TGCGCCAGCAGCCAGAGGGTACAAAGGGCAACAGATACGCAGTATTTT. Translating it yields CASSQRVQRATDTQYF.

This chain connects TRBV7-2 to TRBJ2-5, with D perhaps TRBD2 (5 bases). V was pared by 5 bases and J by 5 bases, with 18 bases between. The CDR3 length is 15 residues. The germline CDR1 and CDR2 sequences are SGHTA and FQGNSA. The CDR3, as DNA: TGTGCCAGCAGCCCCGGGGAGCGGAGGTGGGAGACCCAGTACTTC. As protein: CASSPGERRWETQYF. Full variable domain (remainder filled in from reference TRBV7-2 and TRBJ2-5): GAGVSQSPSNKVTEKGKDVELRCDPISGHTALYWYRQSLGQGLEFLIYFQGNSAPDKSGLPSDRFSAERTGGSVSTLTIQRTQQEDSAVYLCASSPGERRWETQYFGPGTRLLVL.

The chain has TRBV2 and TRBJ2-7; perhaps TRBD2 as D (5 bases). Trimming stripped 5 bases from V and 8 bases from J, with 19 bases between. CDR1 is SNHLY, CDR2 FYNNEI, per germline. The CDR3 loop spans 14 amino acids. Written as DNA, the CDR3 is TGTGCCAGCAGTACGGAGCGGACGAGCGGCCAGCAGTACTTC. Encoded protein: CASSTERTSGQQYF.

The CDR3 coding sequence is TGTGCCAGCAGCGAGGACAGTAGCAATCAGCCCCAGCATTTT. It translates to CASSEDSSNQPQHF. The chain combines TRBV6-5 with TRBJ1-5, with a possible D match to TRBD1 (6 bases). Trimming removed 6 bases from V and 0 bases from J, with 9 bases in between. This CDR3 has 14 residues. CDR1 and CDR2 from the germline V gene are MNHEY and SVGAGI.

The chain uses TRBV5-5 and TRBJ1-5; 7 bases are shared with TRBD1. CDR3 length: 15 amino acids. Looked up from germline, CDR1 is SGHKS and CDR2 is YYEKEE (reference sequence). With V trimmed by 4 bases and J by 3 bases, 7 bases remained unmatched. CDR3 nucleotide sequence: TGTGCCAGCAGCAAAGGACAGGACTACAATCAGCCCCAGCATTTT. Protein product: CASSKGQDYNQPQHF.

The rearrangement links TRBV11-2 to TRBJ1-5; weak D call: TRBD1 (5 bases). This CDR3 is 15 amino acids long. The V gene lost 0 bases and the J gene lost 7 bases, with 13 bases spanning the gap. The germline V gene has CDR1 SGHAT and CDR2 FQNNGV. The CDR3 region has the DNA TGTGCCAGCAGCTTAGAGTCAGGGCCGTACCAGCCCCAGCATTTT. It translates to CASSLESGPYQPQHF.

V and J are TRBV29-1 and TRBJ2-7; TRBD2 matches 15 bases. CDR1 is SQVTM and CDR2 is ANQGSEA in the germline V gene. The CDR3 totals 15 residues. The CDR3 is CRGLAGGPGVIEQYF. CDR3 nucleotides: TGCAGGGGACTAGCGGGAGGCCCAGGCGTTATAGAGCAGTACTTC.

This clone was picked up one time. J is TRBJ2-3 and V is TRBV7-3; TRBD2 matches at 10 bases. CDR1 SGHTA and CDR2 FQGTGA come from the germline V gene. The ends lost 4 bases at V and 4 bases at J; junction bases unmatched: 11. The CDR3 consists of 17 residues. The CDR3 DNA reads TGTGCCAGCAGCTACCTACCCAAGCGGGAGGGCCCAGATACGCAGTATTTT. It specifies CASSYLPKREGPDTQYF.

The chain recombines TRBV24-1 with TRBJ2-1; perhaps TRBD1 as D (5 bases). Trimming took 4 bases from V and 7 from J, leaving 13 bases between them. Germline loops: CDR1 KGHDR, CDR2 SFDVKD. This CDR3 region has 14 residues. The CDR3 DNA follows: TGTGCCACCAGTGAAGCAGGGATTCAGAATGAGCAGTTCTTC. Residues: CATSEAGIQNEQFF.

The CDR3 loop is CASGNSPYNSPLHF. The CDR3 DNA follows: TGTGCCAGCGGCAATAGCCCGTATAATTCACCCCTCCACTTT. J is TRBJ1-6 and V is TRBV6-5; D remains unclear. V was clipped by 8 bases and J by 4 bases, with 12 bases between them. There are 14 residues in the CDR3. Germline CDR1 is MNHEY and CDR2 is SVGAGI.